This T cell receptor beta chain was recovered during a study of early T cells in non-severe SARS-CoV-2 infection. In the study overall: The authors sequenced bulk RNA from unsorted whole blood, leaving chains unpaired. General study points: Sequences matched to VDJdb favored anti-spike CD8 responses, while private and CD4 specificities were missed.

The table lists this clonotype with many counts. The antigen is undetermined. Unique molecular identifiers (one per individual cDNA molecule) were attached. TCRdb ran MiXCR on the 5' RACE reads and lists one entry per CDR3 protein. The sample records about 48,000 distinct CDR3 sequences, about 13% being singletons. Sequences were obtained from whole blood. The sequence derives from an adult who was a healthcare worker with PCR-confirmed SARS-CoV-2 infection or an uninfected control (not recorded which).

The CDR3 region is CLTRASGGYTF. In DNA form, the CDR3 reads TGTCTGACCAGAGCCTCCGGTGGCTACACCTTC. V is TRBV19 and J is TRBJ1-2, with D unresolved. Germline CDR1 LNHDA, CDR2 SQIVND (reference sequence). The length of the CDR3 is 11 residues.